This T cell receptor (beta chain) was profiled in a study of OX40 agonist ivuxolimab in advanced cancers. Whole-study results and caveats: At doses 0.1 to 3.0 mg/kg, CD4+ and CD8+ clones expanded.

On this clone itself: The antigen remains undetermined.

CDR1 and CDR2 from the germline V gene are MNHEY and SMNVEV (reference sequence). The ends lost 2 bases at V and 4 bases at J; junction bases unmatched: 4. There are 15 residues in the CDR3. The repertoire was sequenced with immunoSEQ multiplex PCR; TCRdb's copy has only in-frame clones and lacks some. This table holds tens of thousands of clones, roughly nine tenths found once. The sequences come from CD4+ or CD8+ T cells sorted from blood, collected in a trial of the OX40 agonist ivuxolimab. The receptor was derived from an adult with an advanced solid tumor such as melanoma, head and neck, liver or kidney cancer. The chain uses TRBV27 and TRBJ2-5; 10 bases match TRBD2. DNA for the CDR3: TGTGCCAGCAGTTTAGTAGCGGGGGGCATAGAGACCCAGTACTTC. It codes for CASSLVAGGIETQYF.